Below, 27 T cell receptor beta chains from the same sample are listed, as sequenced in a study of cytomegalovirus exposure and HLA in healthy donors. A multiplex PCR was run with 60 Vbeta primers and 13 Jbeta primers. The table came from immunoSEQ multiplex PCR; TCRdb's copy has only in-frame clones and leaves some out. The sample includes fewer than 80,000 clones, approximately 75% of them seen just once. The sample consisted of PBMCs. These receptors were collected from a woman aged 30 to 39 in good health and CMV-seronegative.

The chain couples TRBV6-1 to TRBJ2-5, with a weak D call TRBD2 (6 bases). V was cut by 8 bases and J by 2 bases, with 12 bases left in between. The CDR3 length is 13 residues. Per the germline V gene, CDR1 is MNHNS and CDR2 is SASEGT. The CDR3 DNA sequence: TGTGCCAGCTTGGGGAGGTTACAAGAGACCCAGTACTTC. It translates to CASLGRLQETQYF.

The chain is built from TRBV7-6 and TRBJ1-1; TRBD1 might be the D (5 bases). Trimming pared 2 bases from V and 1 base from J, leaving 11 bases between. Germline V gene data show CDR1 as SGHVS and CDR2 as FNYEAQ. The CDR3 totals 15 residues. The CDR3 nucleotides are TGTGCCAGCAGCTTAACTACTACAGGGAACACTGAAGCTTTCTTT. Protein: CASSLTTTGNTEAFF.

Remarks on this clone: Other nucleotide sequences from this sample produce the same CDR3. The genes are TRBV28 and TRBJ1-5; tentatively, D is TRBD1 (5 bases). Trimming removed 3 bases at V and 4 bases at J, with 22 bases between. CDR1 and CDR2 (germline): MDHEN, SYDVKM. This CDR3 is 18 amino acids long. The CDR3 is CASSLLAGVRLVNQPQHF. The CDR3 nucleotides are TGTGCCAGCAGTTTGTTGGCGGGGGTAAGGCTCGTTAATCAGCCCCAGCATTTT.

The chain carries TRBV18 and TRBJ1-1; 9 positions match TRBD1. Trimming removed 3 bases from V and 1 base from J; junction bases left unmatched: 9. This CDR3 spans 17 amino acids. Germline V lookup: CDR1 KGHSH, CDR2 LQKENI. The CDR3 region is CASSPGGQGWSNTEAFF. CDR3 bases: TGTGCCAGCTCACCGGGGGGACAGGGATGGTCGAACACTGAAGCTTTCTTT.

V and J are TRBV7-2 and TRBJ2-2; D gene uncertain. This CDR3 is built from 14 residues. V was shortened by 4 bases and J by 1 base, with 7 bases between the two germline ends. The germline V gene has CDR1 SGHTA and CDR2 FQGNSA. CDR3 coding DNA: TGTGCCAGCAGCTCAGGTCTGAACACCGGGGAGCTGTTTTTT. It encodes CASSSGLNTGELFF.

A single count supports this clone. The chain joins TRBV21-1 to TRBJ2-3; the table's D call TRBD2 went unverified against the DNA. TRBV21-1 counts as a pseudogene. This CDR3 contains 16 residues. In DNA form, the CDR3 reads TGTGCCAGCACTAGACTAGCGGGAGGGTTAGCAGATACGCAGTATTTT. Amino acid sequence: CASTRLAGGLADTQYF.

The chain uses TRBV10-3 and TRBJ2-5, with a weak D call TRBD2 (5 bases). Germline values: CDR1 ENHRY, CDR2 SYGVKD. Deletions cut 6 bases from V and 1 base from J, with 9 bases between. This CDR3 spans 13 amino acids. This CDR3 is CAIRGSPQETQYF. The CDR3 bases are TGTGCCATCAGAGGGAGCCCCCAAGAGACCCAGTACTTC.

In this sample, this clone turned up a few times. V gene TRBV28 combines with J gene TRBJ1-1; D remains unclear. Trimming shortened V by 6 bases and J by 4 bases, and 12 bases separated the two germline ends. Germline V gene sequence: CDR1 MDHEN, CDR2 SYDVKM. The CDR3 consists of 13 residues. CDR3 DNA: TGTGCCAGCAGGTACACCGATCGCACTGAAGCTTTCTTT. Translation gives CASRYTDRTEAFF.

J is TRBJ1-4 and V is TRBV14; D call uncertain. The CDR3 totals 17 residues. The V end lost 0 bases, the J end lost 4 bases, and 15 bases lay between the germline ends. Germline V CDR1 and CDR2: SGHDN, FVKESK. CDR3 sequence: CASSQEEGNHGNEKLFF. The CDR3 DNA sequence: TGTGCCAGCAGCCAAGAGGAGGGAAACCACGGTAATGAAAAACTGTTTTTT.

The chain carries TRBV30 and TRBJ1-2; maybe TRBD1 (6 bases). The CDR3 totals 12 residues. Germline values: CDR1 GTSNPN, CDR2 SVGIG (reference sequence). Deletions cut 3 bases from V and 1 base from J, with 6 bases between. The CDR3 DNA reads as TGTGCCTGGAGCAGGGGTAACTATGGCTACACCTTC. This sequence encodes CAWSRGNYGYTF.

This chain uses TRBV12-5 with TRBJ1-3; unclear D gene. Trimming took off 5 bases at V and 4 bases at J, with 12 bases between the two ends. The CDR3 is 14 residues long. Germline values: CDR1 LGHNT, CDR2 FRNRAP. This CDR3 is CASGLGHSGNTIYF. CDR3 nucleotides: TGTGCTAGTGGTCTAGGCCATTCGGGAAACACCATATATTTT.

This clone was seen more than once but under ten times. The V and J genes are TRBV25-1 and TRBJ2-5, with 8 bases matching TRBD1. CDR3 length: 16 amino acids. CDR1 and CDR2 from the germline V gene are MGHDK and SYGVNS. Losses at the gene ends were 4 bases for V and 0 bases for J; bases not matched to a gene: 7. DNA for the CDR3: TGTGCCAGCAGTGGTCGACAGGGACAGGACCAAGAGACCCAGTACTTC. Amino acid sequence: CASSGRQGQDQETQYF.

The chain employs TRBV27 and TRBJ2-7, with 7 bases fitting TRBD1. This CDR3 spans 13 amino acids. V shed 6 bases, J shed 4 bases, and the junction held 6 bases outside the gene matches. The germline gives CDR1 MNHEY, CDR2 SMNVEV (reference sequence). CDR3 in DNA: TGTGCCAGCAGGCTGACAGGGACGTACGAGCAGTACTTC. It encodes CASRLTGTYEQYF.

This chain uses TRBV6-6 with TRBJ2-7, with 8 bases fitting TRBD1. V lost 6 bases, J lost 4 bases, and 14 bases stayed unmatched. The CDR3 extends over 16 amino acids. Germline CDR1 MNHNY, CDR2 SVGAGI (reference sequence). In DNA form, the CDR3 reads TGTGCCAGCAGGACGACAGGGGCATCAGGGTCGTACGAGCAGTACGTC. Its translation is CASRTTGASGSYEQYV.

The chain carries TRBV6-1 and TRBJ2-7; 13 positions match TRBD2. Per germline, CDR1 MNHNS and CDR2 SASEGT. This CDR3 has 15 amino acids. J lost 9 bases, V lost 6 bases, and 11 bases had no gene match. CDR3 bases: TGTGCCAGCAGGAGTGAAGGACTAGCGGGAGTTGGGCAGTACTTC. Translated, it gives CASRSEGLAGVGQYF.

The J gene is TRBJ1-4, the V gene TRBV5-6, with 7 bases that match TRBD1. The CDR3 is 17 residues long. Germline V CDR1 and CDR2: SGHDT, YYEEEE. Trimming at V came to 1 base and at J to 8 bases, leaving 14 bases not matched to a gene. CDR3 nucleotides: TGTGCCAGCAGCTTGTCGGTGGGTGTAAGGGGGCAGGAAAAACTGTTTTTT. Its translation: CASSLSVGVRGQEKLFF.

For this clone: Compared with germline, one end of the junction differs, possibly owing to a read error. J is TRBJ2-5 and V is TRBV7-7; TRBD2 might be the D (5 bases). The CDR3 covers 14 residues. The germline gives CDR1 SSHAT, CDR2 FNYEAQ (reference sequence). The CDR3 DNA reads TGTGCTAGCAGCTTAGGAGGTCCCCAAGAGACCCAGTACTTC. Protein sequence: CASSLGGPQETQYF.

The chain combines TRBV4-2 with TRBJ1-2; unclear D gene. This CDR3 contains 15 residues. The V gene lost 4 bases and the J gene lost 4 bases, with 16 bases spanning the gap. CDR1 LGHNA and CDR2 YNFKEQ come from the germline V gene. The CDR3 reads CASSPPGMAIYGYTF. The CDR3 DNA sequence: TGTGCCAGCAGCCCGCCGGGGATGGCTATCTATGGCTACACCTTC.

This rearrangement joins TRBV29-1 to TRBJ1-5; unclear D gene. V dropped 5 bases and J dropped 1 base, with 9 bases sitting between them. Germline CDR1 and CDR2: SQVTM and ANQGSEA. The CDR3 contains 13 residues. CDR3 nucleotides: TGCAGCGTTTTGGACTCGAGCAATCAGCCCCAGCATTTT. Amino acids: CSVLDSSNQPQHF. The full variable domain, rest sourced from reference TRBV29-1 and TRBJ1-5, is SAVISQKPSRDICQRGTSLTIQCQVDSQVTMMFWYRQQPGQSLTLIATANQGSEATYESGFVIDKFPISRPNLTFSTLTVSNMSPEDSSIYLCSVLDSSNQPQHFGDGTRLSIL.

This clone was observed a single time. This chain connects TRBV30 to TRBJ2-7, with 10 bases lining up with TRBD2. Germline CDR1 GTSNPN, CDR2 SVGIG (reference sequence). The CDR3 has 14 residues. The junction had 2 bases not matched to a gene; V was cut back by 3 bases and J by 0 bases. Written as DNA, the CDR3 is TGTGCCTGGAGCAGCGGGAGGGGCTCCTACGAGCAGTACTTC. The encoded protein is CAWSSGRGSYEQYF.

CDR3 sequence reads: CASSPSGLAVTYNEQFF. For the CDR3, the DNA is TGTGCCAGCAGTCCCTCGGGACTAGCAGTTACCTACAATGAGCAGTTCTTC. The rearrangement uses TRBV28 and TRBJ2-1; 9 positions match TRBD2. Looked up from germline, CDR1 is MDHEN and CDR2 is SYDVKM. With V trimmed by 5 bases and J by 2 bases, 10 bases remained unmatched. CDR3 size: 17 residues.

Worth noting for this clone: A read error may account for a junction end that differs from germline. CDR3 nucleotide sequence: TGTTCCAGCAGCGATCGGCCCGACTTCGGAGAAGCTTTCTTT. Translation: CSSSDRPDFGEAFF. The genes are TRBV7-9 and TRBJ1-1; D uncertain. Looked up from germline, CDR1 is SEHNR and CDR2 is FQNEAQ (reference sequence). This CDR3 has 14 amino acids.

The rearrangement links TRBV7-2 to TRBJ1-1, with D perhaps matching TRBD1 (5 bases). The CDR3 is made up of 17 amino acids. Germline values: CDR1 SGHTA, CDR2 FQGNSA. Trimming pared 5 bases from V and 0 bases from J, leaving 19 bases between. The CDR3 is CASSQGHAGSMNTEAFF. DNA of the CDR3: TGTGCCAGCAGCCAAGGACATGCAGGGTCCATGAACACTGAAGCTTTCTTT.

To note about this clone: The sample has other DNA sequences that encode this CDR3 too. This chain joins TRBV6-5 and TRBJ2-3; 9 bases fit TRBD1. V was pared by 5 bases and J by 3 bases, with 3 bases of the junction left unmatched. Looked up from germline, CDR1 is MNHEY and CDR2 is SVGAGI. The length of the CDR3 is 14 residues. The CDR3 sequence: CASSLGQGTDTQYF. The CDR3 nucleotides read TGTGCCAGCAGTCTGGGACAGGGAACAGATACGCAGTATTTT.

The chain links TRBV29-1 to TRBJ2-7; 12 nucleotides line up with TRBD2. Trimming cost V 6 bases and J 0 bases; bases outside gene matches: 12. This CDR3 contains 17 residues. The germline gives CDR1 SQVTM, CDR2 ANQGSEA. Here the CDR3 DNA reads TGCAGCGTGTGTCACGGGACTAGCGGGTCGAGCTCCTACGAGCAGTACTTC. This encodes CSVCHGTSGSSSYEQYF.

The gene calls are TRBV18 and TRBJ1-1; weak D call: TRBD1 (5 bases). The CDR3 has 17 residues. Trimming shortened V by 3 bases and J by 0 bases, and 17 bases separated the two germline ends. Germline V gives CDR1 KGHSH, CDR2 LQKENI. CDR3 sequence: CASSPEGPSIMNTEAFF. For the CDR3, the DNA is TGTGCCAGCTCACCGGAGGGACCGTCTATTATGAACACTGAAGCTTTCTTT.

This clone came up once. The chain is built from TRBV6-1 and TRBJ1-1; possibly TRBD1 for D (6 bases). Looked up from germline, CDR1 is MNHNS and CDR2 is SASEGT. The CDR3 sequence is 15 residues long. V lost 7 bases and J lost 1, with 16 bases in between. CDR3 sequence (DNA): TGTGCCAGCATCCCGAACCAGGGGTCGAACACTGAAGCTTTCTTT. Translation gives CASIPNQGSNTEAFF.